These T cell receptor beta chains were read from a single sample in a study of blood T cells in healthy people across ages. From the 5' RACE reads, TCRdb called clonotypes with MiXCR, one entry per CDR3 protein. The sample yields around 790,000 distinct CDR3 sequences, under 45% seen once. Specimen: blood. These receptors all come from a man aged 55 to 69 in good health. Each CDR3 is given with its conserved first and last residue. The D gene is left open where the match is weak. Not all rows give a size; the values are once, few, many and, for expanded clones, a class.

abundance: -
v_gene: TRBV4-3
j_gene: TRBJ2-1
d_gene: -
CDR3nt: TGCGCCAGCAGCCAATTAGCGGTTGTGCAGTTCTTC
CDR3aa: CASSQLAVVQFF

abundance: few
v_gene: TRBV7-2
j_gene: TRBJ1-4
d_gene: -
CDR3nt: TGTGCCAGCAGCAAATTCGAAAAACTGTTTTTT
CDR3aa: CASSKFEKLFF

abundance: -
v_gene: TRBV5-6
j_gene: TRBJ2-1
d_gene: TRBD1
CDR3nt: TGTGCCAGCAGTTACGGGACAGGGACCTACAATGAGCAGTTCTTC
CDR3aa: CASSYGTGTYNEQFF

abundance: -
v_gene: TRBV7-2
j_gene: TRBJ2-1
d_gene: TRBD2
CDR3nt: TGTGCCAGCAGCCTTCAGACTAGCGGGGGGGCCGTCGAGCAGTTCTTC
CDR3aa: CASSLQTSGGAVEQFF

abundance: -
v_gene: TRBV27
j_gene: TRBJ2-5
d_gene: TRBD2
CDR3nt: TGTGCCAGCAGTCCCCGACTAGCGGGGGCTGGGGAGACCCAGTACTTC
CDR3aa: CASSPRLAGAGETQYF

abundance: -
v_gene: TRBV24-1
j_gene: TRBJ2-7
d_gene: -
CDR3nt: TGTGCCTCCTGTTCAGGGATTATGGAGAACGAGCAGTACTTC
CDR3aa: CASCSGIMENEQYF

abundance: many
v_gene: TRBV18
j_gene: TRBJ2-1
d_gene: TRBD2
CDR3nt: TGTGCCAGCAGCCCGGGGGGAAGCTCCTACAATGAGCAGTTCTTC
CDR3aa: CASSPGGSSYNEQFF

abundance: few
v_gene: TRBV20-1
j_gene: TRBJ1-2
d_gene: -
CDR3nt: TGCAGTGCTAGAGATTTCAGGAGTAACTATGGCTACACCTTC
CDR3aa: CSARDFRSNYGYTF

abundance: few
v_gene: TRBV29-1
j_gene: TRBJ2-3
d_gene: -
CDR3nt: TGCAGCGTTTCCCCCTTCGGGCCGACAGGAACCAGGACAGATACGCAGTATTTT
CDR3aa: CSVSPFGPTGTRTDTQYF

abundance: few
v_gene: TRBV6-7
j_gene: TRBJ2-7
d_gene: TRBD1
CDR3nt: TGTGCCAGCAGGACAGGGGAGCAGTACTTC
CDR3aa: CASRTGEQYF

abundance: -
v_gene: TRBV7-9
j_gene: TRBJ2-1
d_gene: TRBD2
CDR3nt: TGTGCCAGCAGCTTATGGACTAGCGGGGTAGACAATGAGCAGTTCTTC
CDR3aa: CASSLWTSGVDNEQFF

abundance: -
v_gene: TRBV11-2
j_gene: TRBJ1-6
d_gene: -
CDR3nt: TGTGCCAGCTCGCGACAGCCCAATAATTCACCCCTCCACTTT
CDR3aa: CASSRQPNNSPLHF

abundance: few
v_gene: TRBV7-2
j_gene: TRBJ2-3
d_gene: TRBD1
CDR3nt: TGTGCCAGCAGCTTTAGTGGGACAGGAGGTCTACCGGATACGCAGTATTTT
CDR3aa: CASSFSGTGGLPDTQYF

abundance: few
v_gene: TRBV28
j_gene: TRBJ2-5
d_gene: -
CDR3nt: TGTGCCAGCAGTTTCCAGGGTACCGCACGAGAGACCCAGTACTTC
CDR3aa: CASSFQGTARETQYF

abundance: -
v_gene: TRBV15
j_gene: TRBJ2-5
d_gene: -
CDR3nt: TGTGCCACCAGCAGAAACAACAGGGAGACCCAGTACTTC
CDR3aa: CATSRNNRETQYF

abundance: -
v_gene: TRBV7-9
j_gene: TRBJ1-2
d_gene: -
CDR3nt: TGTGCCAGCAGCTTAGGACATCCTAGCGGCTACACCTTC
CDR3aa: CASSLGHPSGYTF

abundance: once
v_gene: TRBV4-3
j_gene: TRBJ2-3
d_gene: TRBD1
CDR3nt: TGCGCCAGCAGCCAAGATTTGGGACAGGGGGTTGGTGATACGCAGTATTTT
CDR3aa: CASSQDLGQGVGDTQYF

abundance: once
v_gene: TRBV5-6
j_gene: TRBJ1-2
d_gene: TRBD1
CDR3nt: TGTGCCAGCAGCTTGGATCGGGACAGGTTTACTGGCTACACCTTC
CDR3aa: CASSLDRDRFTGYTF

abundance: -
v_gene: TRBV14
j_gene: TRBJ2-5
d_gene: -
CDR3nt: TGTGCCAGCAGCCAAGGTTCCCTCTCTGGGATAGAGACCCAGTACTTC
CDR3aa: CASSQGSLSGIETQYF

abundance: -
v_gene: TRBV20-1
j_gene: TRBJ2-3
d_gene: -
CDR3nt: TGCAGTGCTAGAGATAAAGGAAATACGCAGTATTTT
CDR3aa: CSARDKGNTQYF

abundance: many
v_gene: TRBV20-1
j_gene: TRBJ2-5
d_gene: TRBD1
CDR3nt: TGCAGTGCTGATGGGGACAGGGAGGACCAAGAGACCCAGTACTTC
CDR3aa: CSADGDREDQETQYF

abundance: -
v_gene: TRBV5-6
j_gene: TRBJ2-3
d_gene: -
CDR3nt: TGTGCCAGCAGCCCGCAGGGGATTGAGACAGATACGCAGTATTTT
CDR3aa: CASSPQGIETDTQYF

abundance: -
v_gene: TRBV5-1
j_gene: TRBJ2-1
d_gene: -
CDR3nt: TGCGCCAGCAGCTTGACCATACAGGGAACGTCCTACAATGAGCAGTTCTTC
CDR3aa: CASSLTIQGTSYNEQFF

abundance: -
v_gene: TRBV29-1
j_gene: TRBJ1-2
d_gene: -
CDR3nt: TGCAGCGTTGCCTTAAATAGGGGCTACACCTTC
CDR3aa: CSVALNRGYTF

abundance: -
v_gene: TRBV30
j_gene: TRBJ1-2
d_gene: -
CDR3nt: TGTGCCTCTGGGGTACACTATGGCTACACCTTC
CDR3aa: CASGVHYGYTF

abundance: -
v_gene: TRBV9
j_gene: TRBJ2-7
d_gene: -
CDR3nt: TGTGCCAGCAGCGCGGAGGGGACCGAATTCTACGAGCAGTACTTC
CDR3aa: CASSAEGTEFYEQYF

abundance: -
v_gene: TRBV11-2
j_gene: TRBJ1-1
d_gene: -
CDR3nt: TGTGCCAGCAGCTTACCCAAGTCGCGGATGAACACTGAAGCTTTCTTT
CDR3aa: CASSLPKSRMNTEAFF

abundance: -
v_gene: TRBV4-1
j_gene: TRBJ1-2
d_gene: -
CDR3nt: TGCGCCAGCAGCCAAGATGTGCTGCGGGGAGATGGCTACACCTTC
CDR3aa: CASSQDVLRGDGYTF

abundance: once
v_gene: TRBV3-1
j_gene: TRBJ2-1
d_gene: TRBD2
CDR3nt: TGTGCCAGCAGCCCGGGGGGCGGGGGGGAAAACAATGAGCAGTTCTTC
CDR3aa: CASSPGGGGENNEQFF

abundance: many
v_gene: TRBV7-2
j_gene: TRBJ1-2
d_gene: TRBD1
CDR3nt: TGTGCCAGCAGCTTAGTCTACGGGACAGGGATAAACTATGGCTACACCTTC
CDR3aa: CASSLVYGTGINYGYTF

abundance: few
v_gene: TRBV24-1
j_gene: TRBJ1-1
d_gene: -
CDR3nt: TGTGCCACCAGAAGGAAAGGGGAGTATCCTGAAGCTTTCTTT
CDR3aa: CATRRKGEYPEAFF

abundance: -
v_gene: TRBV7-2
j_gene: TRBJ2-1
d_gene: -
CDR3nt: TGTGCCAGCAGCCGAAGGGGGGGGCAGGAGCAGTTCTTC
CDR3aa: CASSRRGGQEQFF

abundance: few
v_gene: TRBV7-2
j_gene: TRBJ2-1
d_gene: TRBD1
CDR3nt: TGTGCCAGCAGCTTAGACTTCGGACAGGGAATCAATGAGCAGTTCTTC
CDR3aa: CASSLDFGQGINEQFF

abundance: -
v_gene: TRBV10-3
j_gene: TRBJ2-7
d_gene: -
CDR3nt: TGTGCCATCAGTGAGGACAGAACGTCTCTCTACGAGCAGTACTTC
CDR3aa: CAISEDRTSLYEQYF

abundance: few
v_gene: TRBV20-1
j_gene: TRBJ2-6
d_gene: -
CDR3nt: TGCAGTGCTCTACCCGTCTCTGGGGCCAACGTCCTGACTTTC
CDR3aa: CSALPVSGANVLTF

abundance: -
v_gene: TRBV15
j_gene: TRBJ1-4
d_gene: TRBD1
CDR3nt: TGTGCCACCTCCGGGACAGGGGATGAAAAACTGTTTTTT
CDR3aa: CATSGTGDEKLFF